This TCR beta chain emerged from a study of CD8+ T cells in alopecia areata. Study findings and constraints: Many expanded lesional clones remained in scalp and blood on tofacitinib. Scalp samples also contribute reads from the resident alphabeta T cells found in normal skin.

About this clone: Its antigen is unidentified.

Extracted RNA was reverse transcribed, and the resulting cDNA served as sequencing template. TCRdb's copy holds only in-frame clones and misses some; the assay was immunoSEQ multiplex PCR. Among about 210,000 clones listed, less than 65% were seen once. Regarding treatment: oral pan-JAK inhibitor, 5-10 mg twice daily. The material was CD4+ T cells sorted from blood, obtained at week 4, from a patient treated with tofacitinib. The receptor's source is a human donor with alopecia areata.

The CDR3 nucleotides are TGTGCCAGCACCCCGTCGCTGGGTGACTATGGCTACACCTTC. It yields the protein CASTPSLGDYGYTF. This rearrangement joins TRBV5-4 to TRBJ1-2; D ambiguous. Trimming took off 6 bases at V and 3 bases at J, with 15 bases between the two ends. CDR1 and CDR2 (germline): SGHNT, YYREEE (reference sequence). CDR3 length: 14 amino acids.